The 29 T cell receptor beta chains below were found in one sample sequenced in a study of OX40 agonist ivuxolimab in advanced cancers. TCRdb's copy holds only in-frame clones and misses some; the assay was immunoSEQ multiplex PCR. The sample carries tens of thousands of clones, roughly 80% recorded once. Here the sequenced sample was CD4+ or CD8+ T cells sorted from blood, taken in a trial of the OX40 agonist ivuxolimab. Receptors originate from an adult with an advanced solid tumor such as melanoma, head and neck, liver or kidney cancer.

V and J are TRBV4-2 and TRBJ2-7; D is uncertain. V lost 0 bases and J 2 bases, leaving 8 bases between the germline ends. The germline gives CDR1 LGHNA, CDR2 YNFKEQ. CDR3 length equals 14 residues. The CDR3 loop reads CASSQDRLAYEQYF. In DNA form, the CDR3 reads TGTGCCAGCAGCCAAGATAGGCTGGCCTACGAGCAGTACTTC.

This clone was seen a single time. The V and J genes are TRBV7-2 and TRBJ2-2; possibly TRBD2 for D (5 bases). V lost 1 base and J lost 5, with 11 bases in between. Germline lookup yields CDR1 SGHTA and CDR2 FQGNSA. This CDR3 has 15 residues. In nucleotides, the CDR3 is TGTGCCAGCAGCTTAGTGGCGGGTCTTACCGGGGAGCTGTTTTTT. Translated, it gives CASSLVAGLTGELFF.

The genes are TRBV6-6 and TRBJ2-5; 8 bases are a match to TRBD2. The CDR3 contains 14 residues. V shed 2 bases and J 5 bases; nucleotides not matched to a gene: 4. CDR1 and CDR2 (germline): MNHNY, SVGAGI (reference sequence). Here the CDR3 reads CASSYRGGQETQYF. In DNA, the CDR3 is TGTGCCAGCAGTTACCGGGGGGGGCAGGAGACCCAGTACTTC.

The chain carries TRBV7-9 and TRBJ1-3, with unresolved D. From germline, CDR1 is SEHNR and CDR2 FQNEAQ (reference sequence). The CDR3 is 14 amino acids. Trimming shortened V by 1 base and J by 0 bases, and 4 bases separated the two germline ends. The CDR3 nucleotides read TGTGCCAGCAGCTTAGGAAGCTCTGGAAACACCATATATTTT. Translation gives CASSLGSSGNTIYF. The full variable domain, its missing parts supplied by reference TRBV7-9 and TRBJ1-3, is DTGVSQNPRHKITKRGQNVTFRCDPISEHNRLYWYRQTLGQGPEFLTYFQNEAQLEKSRLLSDRFSAERPKGSFSTLEIQRTEQGDSAMYLCASSLGSSGNTIYFGEGSWLTVV.

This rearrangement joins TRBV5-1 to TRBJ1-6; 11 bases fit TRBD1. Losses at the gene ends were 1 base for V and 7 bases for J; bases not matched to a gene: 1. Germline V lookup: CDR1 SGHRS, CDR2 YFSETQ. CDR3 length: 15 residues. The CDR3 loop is CASSLRDRGNSPLHF. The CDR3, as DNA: TGCGCCAGCAGCTTGAGGGACAGGGGGAATTCACCCCTCCACTTT.

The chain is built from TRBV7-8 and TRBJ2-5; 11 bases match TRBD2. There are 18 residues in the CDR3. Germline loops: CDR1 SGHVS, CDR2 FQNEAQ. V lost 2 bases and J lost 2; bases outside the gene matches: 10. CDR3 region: CASSLLGGTSGAQETQYF. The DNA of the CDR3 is TGTGCCAGCAGCTTATTGGGGGGGACTAGCGGAGCGCAAGAGACCCAGTACTTC. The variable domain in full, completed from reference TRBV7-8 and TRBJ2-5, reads GAGVSQSPRYKVAKRGQDVALRCDPISGHVSLFWYQQALGQGPEFLTYFQNEAQLDKSGLPSDRFFAERPEGSVSTLKIQRTQQEDSAVYLCASSLLGGTSGAQETQYFGPGTRLLVL.

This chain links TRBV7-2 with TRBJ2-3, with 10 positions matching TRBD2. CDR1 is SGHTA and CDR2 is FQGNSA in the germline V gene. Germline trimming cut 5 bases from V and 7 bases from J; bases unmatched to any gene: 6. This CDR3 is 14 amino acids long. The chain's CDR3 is CASSASLAGNTQYF. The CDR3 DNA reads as TGTGCCAGCAGCGCCTCACTAGCGGGAAATACGCAGTATTTT.

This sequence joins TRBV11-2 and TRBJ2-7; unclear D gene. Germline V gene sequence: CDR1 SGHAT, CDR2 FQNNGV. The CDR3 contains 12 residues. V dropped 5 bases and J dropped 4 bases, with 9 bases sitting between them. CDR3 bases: TGTGCCAGCAGCATCCAGGTGTACGAGCAGTACTTC. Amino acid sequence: CASSIQVYEQYF.

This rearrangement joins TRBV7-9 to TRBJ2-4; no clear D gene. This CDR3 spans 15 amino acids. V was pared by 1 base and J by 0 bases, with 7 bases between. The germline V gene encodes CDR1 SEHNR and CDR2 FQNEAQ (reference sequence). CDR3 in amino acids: CASSLGPLAKNIQYF. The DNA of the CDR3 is TGTGCCAGCAGCTTAGGCCCATTAGCCAAAAACATTCAGTACTTC.

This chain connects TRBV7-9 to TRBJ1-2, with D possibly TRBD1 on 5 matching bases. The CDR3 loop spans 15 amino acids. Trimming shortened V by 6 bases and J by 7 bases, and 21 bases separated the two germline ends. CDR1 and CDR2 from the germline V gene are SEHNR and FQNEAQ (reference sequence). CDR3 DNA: TGTGCCAGCAGTCTAAAGGCAGCAGGGAATAGTGGCTACACCTTC. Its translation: CASSLKAAGNSGYTF.

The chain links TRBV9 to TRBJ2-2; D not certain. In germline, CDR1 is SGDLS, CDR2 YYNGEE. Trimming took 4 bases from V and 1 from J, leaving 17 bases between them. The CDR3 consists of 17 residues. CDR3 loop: CASSPTIPLRNTGELFF. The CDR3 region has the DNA TGTGCCAGCAGCCCGACCATACCGTTGAGGAACACCGGGGAGCTGTTTTTT.

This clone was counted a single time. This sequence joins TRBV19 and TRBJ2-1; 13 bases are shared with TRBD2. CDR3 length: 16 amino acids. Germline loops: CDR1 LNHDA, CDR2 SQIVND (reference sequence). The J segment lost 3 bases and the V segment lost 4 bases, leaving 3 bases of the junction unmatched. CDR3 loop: CASSKTSGRHYNEQFF. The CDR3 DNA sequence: TGTGCCAGTAGTAAGACTAGCGGGAGGCACTACAATGAGCAGTTCTTC. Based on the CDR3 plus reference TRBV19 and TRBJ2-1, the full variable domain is DGGITQSPKYLFRKEGQNVTLSCEQNLNHDAMYWYRQDPGQGLRLIYYSQIVNDFQKGDIAEGYSVSREKKESFPLTVTSAQKNPTAFYLCASSKTSGRHYNEQFFGPGTRLTVL.

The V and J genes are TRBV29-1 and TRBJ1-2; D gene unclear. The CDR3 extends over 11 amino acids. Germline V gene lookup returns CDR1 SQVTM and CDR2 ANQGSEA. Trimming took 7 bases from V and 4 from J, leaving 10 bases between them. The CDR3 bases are TGCAGCGGAGAGGAGGGCTATGGCTACACCTTC. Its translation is CSGEEGYGYTF.

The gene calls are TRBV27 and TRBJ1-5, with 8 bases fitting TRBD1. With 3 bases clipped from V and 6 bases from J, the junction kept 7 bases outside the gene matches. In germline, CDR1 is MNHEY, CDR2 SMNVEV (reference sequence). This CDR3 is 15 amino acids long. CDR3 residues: CASSLRTGFGQPQHF. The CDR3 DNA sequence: TGTGCCAGCAGTTTGAGGACAGGGTTCGGTCAGCCCCAGCATTTT.

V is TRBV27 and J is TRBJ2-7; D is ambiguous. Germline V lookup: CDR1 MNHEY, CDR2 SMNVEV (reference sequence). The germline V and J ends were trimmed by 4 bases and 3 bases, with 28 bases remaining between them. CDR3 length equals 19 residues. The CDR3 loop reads CASSSRPFRTETPSYEQYF. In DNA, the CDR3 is TGTGCCAGCAGTTCCCGACCCTTCCGGACCGAAACCCCCAGCTACGAGCAGTACTTC.

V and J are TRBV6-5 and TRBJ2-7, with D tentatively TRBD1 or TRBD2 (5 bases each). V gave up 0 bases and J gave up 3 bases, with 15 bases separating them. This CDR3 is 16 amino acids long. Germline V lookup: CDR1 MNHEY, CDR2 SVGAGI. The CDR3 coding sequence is TGTGCCAGCAGTTACTCCGCCGGGGCGAGGTACTACGAGCAGTACTTC. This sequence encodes CASSYSAGARYYEQYF.

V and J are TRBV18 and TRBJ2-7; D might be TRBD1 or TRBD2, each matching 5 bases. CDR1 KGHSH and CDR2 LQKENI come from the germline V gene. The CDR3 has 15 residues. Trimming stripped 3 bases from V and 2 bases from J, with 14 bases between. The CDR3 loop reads CASSPGTQTTYEQYF. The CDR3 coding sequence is TGTGCCAGCTCACCCGGGACCCAGACGACCTACGAGCAGTACTTC.

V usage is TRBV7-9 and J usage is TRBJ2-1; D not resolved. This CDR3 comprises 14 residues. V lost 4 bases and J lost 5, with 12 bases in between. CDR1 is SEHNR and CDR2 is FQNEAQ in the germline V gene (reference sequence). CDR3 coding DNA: TGTGCCAGCAGCTACCGGTTGGGTAACAATGAGCAGTTCTTC. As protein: CASSYRLGNNEQFF.

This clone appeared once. This CDR3 is CASSEDGVRVRLFF. CDR3 nucleotides: TGTGCCAGCAGTGAAGATGGGGTTAGGGTTAGACTGTTTTTT. J is TRBJ1-4 and V is TRBV6-1; no definite D call. The CDR3 runs 14 residues. Germline V gives CDR1 MNHNS, CDR2 SASEGT. The V gene lost 1 base and the J gene lost 13 bases, with 16 bases spanning the gap.

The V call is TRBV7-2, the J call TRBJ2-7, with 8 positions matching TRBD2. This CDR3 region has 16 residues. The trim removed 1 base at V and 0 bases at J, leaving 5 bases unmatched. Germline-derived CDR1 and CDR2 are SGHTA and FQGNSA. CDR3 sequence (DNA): TGTGCCAGCAGCTTAGTTGGTAGCGGGATCTCCTACGAGCAGTACTTC. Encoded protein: CASSLVGSGISYEQYF. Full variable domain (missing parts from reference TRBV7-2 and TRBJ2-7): GAGVSQSPSNKVTEKGKDVELRCDPISGHTALYWYRQSLGQGLEFLIYFQGNSAPDKSGLPSDRFSAERTGGSVSTLTIQRTQQEDSAVYLCASSLVGSGISYEQYFGPGTRLTVT.

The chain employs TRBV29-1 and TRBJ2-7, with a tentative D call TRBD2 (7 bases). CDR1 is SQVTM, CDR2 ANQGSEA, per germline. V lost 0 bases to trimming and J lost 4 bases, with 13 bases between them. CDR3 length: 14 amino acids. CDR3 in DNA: TGCAGCGTTGAAGATGGGGGGGCGCGGTACGAGCAGTACTTC. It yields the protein CSVEDGGARYEQYF.

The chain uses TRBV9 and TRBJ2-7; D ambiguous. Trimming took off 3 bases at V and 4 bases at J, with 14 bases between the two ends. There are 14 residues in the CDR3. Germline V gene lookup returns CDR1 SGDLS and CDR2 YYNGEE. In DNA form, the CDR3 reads TGTGCCAGCAGCGCCTACCCCAGAAAATACGAGCAGTACTTC. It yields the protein CASSAYPRKYEQYF.

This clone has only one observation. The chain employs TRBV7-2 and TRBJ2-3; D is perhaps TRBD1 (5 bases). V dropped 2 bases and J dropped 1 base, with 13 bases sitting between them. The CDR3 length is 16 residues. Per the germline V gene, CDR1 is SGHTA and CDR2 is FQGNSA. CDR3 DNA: TGTGCCAGCAGCTTATCAGTTTCACAGGGCACAGATACGCAGTATTTT. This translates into CASSLSVSQGTDTQYF.

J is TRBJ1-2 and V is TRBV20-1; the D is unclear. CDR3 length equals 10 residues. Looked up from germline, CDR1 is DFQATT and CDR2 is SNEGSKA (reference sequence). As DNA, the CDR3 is TGCAGCCCCTTGACGTATGGCTACACCTTC. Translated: CSPLTYGYTF.

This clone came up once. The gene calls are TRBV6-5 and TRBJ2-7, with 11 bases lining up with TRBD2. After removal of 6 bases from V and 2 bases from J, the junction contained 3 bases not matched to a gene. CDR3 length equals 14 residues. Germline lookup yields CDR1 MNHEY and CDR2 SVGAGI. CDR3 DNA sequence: TGTGCCAGCAGGCTAGCGGGAGGAACCTACGAGCAGTACTTC. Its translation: CASRLAGGTYEQYF.

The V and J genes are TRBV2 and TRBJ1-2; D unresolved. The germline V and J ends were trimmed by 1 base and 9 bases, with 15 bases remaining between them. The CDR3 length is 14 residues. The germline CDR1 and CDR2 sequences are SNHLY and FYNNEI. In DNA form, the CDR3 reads TGTGCCAGCAGTGAAGGTAATCGTTATTTGAGCTACACCTTC. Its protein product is CASSEGNRYLSYTF.

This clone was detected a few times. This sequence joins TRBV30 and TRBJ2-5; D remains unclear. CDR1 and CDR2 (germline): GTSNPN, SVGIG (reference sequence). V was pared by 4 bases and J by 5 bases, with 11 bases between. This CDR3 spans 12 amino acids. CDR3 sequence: CAWTRTSETQYF. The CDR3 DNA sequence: TGTGCCTGGACTAGAACTTCCGAGACCCAGTACTTC.

The CDR3 sequence is CASSMRLERETQYF. The CDR3 bases are TGTGCCAGTAGTATGAGACTGGAACGGGAGACCCAGTACTTC. The V gene is TRBV19, the J gene TRBJ2-5; D uncertain. Germline V gene sequence: CDR1 LNHDA, CDR2 SQIVND (reference sequence). Trimming cost V 3 bases and J 5 bases, with 13 bases left between them. The CDR3 has 14 amino acids. Together with reference TRBV19 and TRBJ2-5, the CDR3 gives the full variable domain: DGGITQSPKYLFRKEGQNVTLSCEQNLNHDAMYWYRQDPGQGLRLIYYSQIVNDFQKGDIAEGYSVSREKKESFPLTVTSAQKNPTAFYLCASSMRLERETQYFGPGTRLLVL.

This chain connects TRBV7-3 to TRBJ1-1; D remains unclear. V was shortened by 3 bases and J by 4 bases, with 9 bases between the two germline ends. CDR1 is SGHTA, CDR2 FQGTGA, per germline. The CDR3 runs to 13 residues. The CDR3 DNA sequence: TGTGCCAGCAGCTTCGGTGGGAGCACTGAAGCTTTCTTT. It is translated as CASSFGGSTEAFF.